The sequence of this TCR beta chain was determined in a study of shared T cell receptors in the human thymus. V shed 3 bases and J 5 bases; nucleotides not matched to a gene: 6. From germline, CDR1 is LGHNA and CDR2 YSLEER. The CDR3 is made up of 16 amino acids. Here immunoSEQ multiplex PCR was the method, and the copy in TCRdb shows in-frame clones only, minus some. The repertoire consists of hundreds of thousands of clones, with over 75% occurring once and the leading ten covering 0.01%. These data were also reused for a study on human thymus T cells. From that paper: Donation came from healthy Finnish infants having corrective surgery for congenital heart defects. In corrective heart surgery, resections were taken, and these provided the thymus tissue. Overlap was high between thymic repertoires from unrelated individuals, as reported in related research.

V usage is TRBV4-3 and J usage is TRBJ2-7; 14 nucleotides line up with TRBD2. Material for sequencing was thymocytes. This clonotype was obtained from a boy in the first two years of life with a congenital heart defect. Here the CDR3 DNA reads TGCGCCAGCAGCCAGGTTCCGGGACTAGCGGGAGACGAGCAGTACTTC. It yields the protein CASSQVPGLAGDEQYF.